The subject of this entry is one T cell receptor (beta chain). Antigen: not known. The V segment lost 3 bases and the J segment 6 bases; nucleotides outside the gene matches: 4. Germline V lookup: CDR1 MNHEY, CDR2 SMNVEV (reference sequence). The CDR3 contains 14 residues. Repertoires were generated with immunoSEQ multiplex PCR, while TCRdb's copy carries only in-frame clones and drops some. This sample carries about 73,000 clones, roughly 90% of them seen once, and the ten largest clones take 3% to 4.5%. The data derive from a study of cytomegalovirus exposure and HLA in healthy donors. Study-level points and caveats: The study put around 180 TCR beta chains on its list as cytomegalovirus-associated.

What was sequenced was PBMCs. The source of this sequence is a woman aged 18-29 years in good health and CMV-seropositive. The chain joins TRBV27 to TRBJ2-7; 11 bases match TRBD1. The CDR3 DNA reads as TGTGCCAGCAGTTTGGACAGGGGGCTTCGCGAGCAGTACTTC. Translation: CASSLDRGLREQYF.